These 29 T cell receptor beta chains were sequenced from one sample in a study of T-cell reconstitution after alpha-beta-depleted transplantation in children listed by TCRdb under 2016. Library preparation was by PCR. Sequencing relied on an Illumina HiSeq 2500. TCR libraries were prepared with molecular barcoding, using unique molecular identifiers to normalize TCRbeta repertoire quantification. TCRdb ran its own pipeline on the public reads, namely fastp trimming at Q25 and MiXCR clone calling, and kept in-frame beta chains. Each entry merges the rows of one CDR3 protein and shows their most common DNA and genes. Within this sample are fewer than 700,000 distinct CDR3 sequences, with approximately 13% of them counted one time only. In total, the top ten clones hold around 2% of the sample. This specimen's treatment or condition label, per the study, means: allogeneic hematopoietic cell transplantation with graft depleted of TCRalphabeta T cells and CD19 B cells.

Sample: PBMCs, mostly from graft donor cells, taken 360 days after TCRalphabeta/CD19-depleted stem cell transplant. The receptors here all came from a male patient aged 10 to 17 who had a stem cell transplant for acute myeloid leukemia, so the T cells may come from the graft donor.

This clonotype was counted between two and nine times. The CDR3 DNA sequence: TGTGCCAGCATGACCGGGACAGGATCTAGAGAGCAGTACTTC. Translating it yields CASMTGTGSREQYF. The rearrangement uses TRBV28 and TRBJ2-7; 8 nucleotides agree with TRBD1. Germline CDR1 reads MDHEN; CDR2 reads SYDVKM. Trimming at V came to 7 bases and at J to 7 bases, leaving 12 bases not matched to a gene. This CDR3 has 14 amino acids.

This clonotype has more than one count but fewer than ten. This chain connects TRBV20-1 to TRBJ2-5; TRBD2 matches at 8 bases. The junction had 5 bases not matched to a gene; V was cut back by 4 bases and J by 4 bases. The CDR3 contains 13 residues. Germline V CDR1 and CDR2: DFQATT, SNEGSKA (reference sequence). In nucleotides, the CDR3 is TGCAGTGCTATCTTAGCGGGGCCAGAGACCCAGTACTTC. Translating it yields CSAILAGPETQYF.

The genes are TRBV5-1 and TRBJ2-7; D is perhaps TRBD1 (5 bases). The germline CDR1 and CDR2 sequences are SGHRS and YFSETQ. This CDR3 spans 14 amino acids. V lost 0 bases and J 4 bases, leaving 11 bases between the germline ends. The CDR3 loop reads CASSLAKDTYEQYF. CDR3 nucleotides: TGCGCCAGCAGCTTGGCCAAGGACACATACGAGCAGTACTTC.

This clonotype has ten or more counts. The chain employs TRBV28 and TRBJ1-1; D unclear. This CDR3 spans 12 amino acids. Germline CDR1 MDHEN, CDR2 SYDVKM. V gave up 8 bases and J gave up 0 bases, with 7 bases separating them. The DNA of the CDR3 is TGTGCCAGCGGACTGATGAACACTGAAGCTTTCTTT. It translates to CASGLMNTEAFF.

The chain recombines TRBV7-2 with TRBJ2-3; 8 bases agree with TRBD2. V lost 5 bases, J lost 3 bases, and 10 bases stayed unmatched. The CDR3 is 16 residues long. Germline CDR1 reads SGHTA; CDR2 reads FQGNSA. The DNA for the CDR3 is TGTGCCAGCAGCCCGGGAGGGCGCGGGAGGACAGATACGCAGTATTTT. The encoded protein is CASSPGGRGRTDTQYF.

The chain links TRBV4-3 to TRBJ2-7; TRBD1 or TRBD2 may be the D gene (5 bases each). The V end lost 0 bases, the J end lost 2 bases, and 23 bases lay between the germline ends. CDR3 length: 19 residues. From germline, CDR1 is LGHNA and CDR2 YSLEER. Here the CDR3 reads CASSQDTVGRDEFAYEQYF. The CDR3 nucleotides are TGCGCCAGCAGCCAAGATACCGTAGGCAGGGACGAATTCGCCTACGAGCAGTACTTC.

This rearrangement joins TRBV20-1 to TRBJ2-7; D might be TRBD2 (5 bases). V lost 5 bases, J lost 6 bases, and 20 bases lay in between. The CDR3 contains 14 residues. The germline V gene has CDR1 DFQATT and CDR2 SNEGSKA (reference sequence). The CDR3 DNA is TGCAGTGCTGGCCCGCCGGAGGCCCTAGGCGAGCAGTACTTC. Residues: CSAGPPEALGEQYF.

The sample holds a few counts of this clonotype. V gene TRBV7-9 combines with J gene TRBJ1-1, with D maybe TRBD1 (5 bases). The CDR3 is 14 residues long. The V and J ends lost 5 bases and 0 bases respectively, with 10 bases between them. Per germline, CDR1 SEHNR and CDR2 FQNEAQ (reference sequence). This CDR3 is CASSDSRVNTEAFF. For the CDR3, the DNA is TGTGCCAGCAGCGATTCCAGGGTGAACACTGAAGCTTTCTTT.

About this clonotype: With a much larger clone just one base away, this may be a read error. Given the absence of the conserved phenylalanine or tryptophan at the CDR3 end, a read error is likely. The chain recombines TRBV28 with TRBJ2-2, with D uncertain. The CDR3 is 13 residues long. Germline lookup yields CDR1 MDHEN and CDR2 SYDVKM. The V and J ends lost 7 bases and 2 bases respectively, with 8 bases between them. CDR3 bases: TGTGCCAGCATTGGCGGTAACACCGGGGAGCTGTTTTCT. Its protein product is CASIGGNTGELFS.

This clonotype showed up just a few times. The chain couples TRBV6-2 or TRBV6-3 to TRBJ2-7; 13 positions match TRBD2. J lost 4 bases, V lost 7 bases, and 7 bases had no gene match. The CDR3 runs 15 residues. Germline values: CDR1 MNHEY, CDR2 SVGEGT. The CDR3 sequence is CASTRLAGGPYEQYF. The DNA for the CDR3 is TGTGCCAGCACTCGACTAGCGGGAGGTCCGTACGAGCAGTACTTC.

This chain connects TRBV7-2 to TRBJ1-6; TRBD1 matches at 7 bases. CDR3 length equals 15 residues. V shed 6 bases, J shed 7 bases, and the junction held 9 bases outside the gene matches. Germline V CDR1 and CDR2: SGHTA, FQGNSA. The CDR3 DNA reads TGTGCCAGCAGGATGCCGGGACAGAGGAATTCACCCCTCCACTTT. As protein: CASRMPGQRNSPLHF.

This clonotype was observed a handful of times. The rearrangement joins TRBV4-3 to TRBJ2-7; 8 positions match TRBD2. The germline gives CDR1 LGHNA, CDR2 YSLEER. The junction had 4 bases not matched to a gene; V was cut back by 0 bases and J by 0 bases. The CDR3 loop spans 16 amino acids. CDR3 nucleotides: TGCGCCAGCAGCCAAGATCGACTAGCGCTCTCCTACGAGCAGTACTTC. It encodes CASSQDRLALSYEQYF.

The rearrangement joins TRBV4-3 to TRBJ1-3; D call uncertain. Trimming cost V 4 bases and J 0 bases, with 4 bases left between them. The V gene's germline CDR1 is LGHNA and CDR2 YSLEER. The CDR3 totals 13 residues. The CDR3 loop reads CASSPDSGNTIYF. Here the CDR3 DNA reads TGCGCCAGCAGCCCTGACTCTGGAAACACCATATATTTT.

This clonotype was observed at least ten times. V usage is TRBV2 and J usage is TRBJ1-4, with 7 bases that match TRBD1. The germline V gene has CDR1 SNHLY and CDR2 FYNNEI. Unmatched junction bases numbered 10, after V lost 5 bases and J lost 4 bases. CDR3 length equals 16 residues. CDR3 sequence: CASSPTPGQLNEKLFF. Written as DNA, the CDR3 is TGTGCCAGCAGTCCTACTCCGGGACAGCTTAATGAAAAACTGTTTTTT.

The chain uses TRBV23-1 and TRBJ2-1; D is possibly TRBD2 (6 bases). TRBV23-1 is given ORF status, its function remaining uncertain. This CDR3 has 13 amino acids. Here the CDR3 reads CVALADSDNEQFF. The CDR3 DNA reads TGCGTCGCCTTAGCGGACTCAGACAATGAGCAGTTCTTC.

This CDR3 reads CASSSPLAGEYNEQFF. As DNA, the CDR3 is TGTGCCAGCAGTTCGCCCCTAGCGGGAGAGTACAATGAGCAGTTCTTC. J is TRBJ2-1 and V is TRBV27, with 10 bases lining up with TRBD2. The length of the CDR3 is 16 residues. V lost 4 bases, J lost 4 bases, and 7 bases stayed unmatched. Germline values: CDR1 MNHEY, CDR2 SMNVEV (reference sequence).

This clonotype appeared once. The missing conserved phenylalanine or tryptophan at the end of this CDR3 makes a read error likely. The chain is built from TRBV20-1 and TRBJ2-7; the D gene is possibly TRBD1 (6 bases). Germline lookup yields CDR1 DFQATT and CDR2 SNEGSKA (reference sequence). This CDR3 is built from 15 residues. V shed 0 bases and J shed 2 bases, with 14 bases lying between them. CDR3 bases: TGCAGTGCTAGAGATCGGCCACAGGGACCCTACGAGCAGTACTAC. The encoded protein is CSARDRPQGPYEQYY.

The CDR3 protein is CSVLGGDRGREQYF. The CDR3, as DNA: TGCAGCGTTTTAGGGGGGGACAGGGGGCGCGAGCAGTACTTC. The rearrangement uses TRBV29-1 and TRBJ2-7, with TRBD1 matching 12 bases. V gave up 5 bases and J gave up 6 bases; unmatched junction bases: 8. CDR1 is SQVTM, CDR2 ANQGSEA, per germline. CDR3 size: 14 residues.

At least ten counts were recorded for this clonotype. The V gene is TRBV5-1, the J gene TRBJ2-2; D is tentatively TRBD1 or TRBD2 (5 bases each). Germline CDR1 is SGHRS and CDR2 is YFSETQ. The length of the CDR3 is 13 residues. Trimming took 4 bases from V and 8 from J, leaving 12 bases between them. CDR3 sequence: CASSLRDEGELFF. The CDR3 DNA is TGCGCCAGCAGCCTCCGGGACGAAGGGGAGCTGTTTTTT.

In nucleotides, the CDR3 is TGCAGCGTTGGGGGGGAAAGCGGCTCCTACGAGCAGTACTTC. This codes for CSVGGESGSYEQYF. The genes are TRBV29-1 and TRBJ2-7, with D perhaps matching TRBD2 (6 bases). V was clipped by 4 bases and J by 0 bases, with 13 bases between them. Looked up from germline, CDR1 is SQVTM and CDR2 is ANQGSEA. This CDR3 comprises 14 residues.

There are many counts of this clonotype. This chain connects TRBV16 to TRBJ2-7; the match to TRBD2 covers 10 bases. The germline CDR1 and CDR2 sequences are KGHSY and FQNENV. There are 16 residues in the CDR3. Trimming at V came to 3 bases and at J to 3 bases, leaving 8 bases not matched to a gene. The CDR3 nucleotides read TGTGCCAGCAGCCAGACCCTAGCGGGAGCTAACTACGAGCAGTACTTC. This encodes CASSQTLAGANYEQYF.

This clonotype was detected ten times or more. The rearrangement joins TRBV4-1 to TRBJ2-1; D is ambiguous. The CDR3 is 15 amino acids. Deletions cut 4 bases from V and 6 bases from J, with 16 bases between. Germline lookup yields CDR1 MGHRA and CDR2 YSYEKL. CDR3 in DNA: TGCGCCAGCAGCCCCCTCGGGCTAGTCCCCAATGAGCAGTTCTTC. Translating it yields CASSPLGLVPNEQFF.

This clonotype was seen a few times. The chain couples TRBV25-1 to TRBJ2-5; 13 positions agree with TRBD2. With 1 base clipped from V and 2 bases from J, the junction kept 10 bases outside the gene matches. CDR3 size: 19 residues. CDR1 and CDR2 (germline): MGHDK, SYGVNS. CDR3 DNA: TGTGCCAGCAGTGAATTTGGACTAGCGGGAGTTAGATGGCAAGAGACCCAGTACTTC. The encoded protein is CASSEFGLAGVRWQETQYF.

This clonotype was observed a handful of times. This chain uses TRBV11-2 with TRBJ2-1; 9 bases agree with TRBD1. V gave up 3 bases and J gave up 8 bases; unmatched junction bases: 11. CDR1 is SGHAT and CDR2 is FQNNGV in the germline V gene. CDR3 length: 16 amino acids. The CDR3 bases are TGTGCCAGCAGCTTCCTTGGGACAGGGTCCTTGGATGAGCAGTTCTTC. It yields the protein CASSFLGTGSLDEQFF.

For the CDR3, the DNA is TGTGCCAGCAGCTTAGGGGACAGGAGGACCTACGAGCAGTACTTC. Protein: CASSLGDRRTYEQYF. The chain couples TRBV7-3 to TRBJ2-7, with 8 nucleotides matching TRBD1. The CDR3 length is 15 residues. Germline loops: CDR1 SGHTA, CDR2 FQGTGA. V trimming: 2 bases; J trimming: 2 bases; junction bases outside the gene matches: 5. Using reference TRBV7-3 and TRBJ2-7 for the parts outside the CDR3, the full variable domain is GAGVSQTPSNKVTEKGKYVELRCDPISGHTALYWYRQSLGQGPEFLIYFQGTGAADDSGLPNDRFFAVRPEGSVSTLKIQRTERGDSAVYLCASSLGDRRTYEQYFGPGTRLTVT.

This clonotype was counted a few times. V is TRBV5-1 and J is TRBJ2-3; 7 bases are a match to TRBD1. The CDR3 covers 13 residues. Germline V CDR1 and CDR2: SGHRS, YFSETQ. V lost 7 bases to trimming and J lost 0 bases; unmatched junction nucleotides: 2. CDR3 residues: CASGTASTDTQYF. For the CDR3, the DNA is TGCGCCAGCGGGACAGCAAGCACAGATACGCAGTATTTT.

This clonotype occurred a few times. This rearrangement joins TRBV11-2 to TRBJ2-7; 13 bases align to TRBD2. Germline V CDR1 and CDR2: SGHAT, FQNNGV. CDR3 length: 16 amino acids. The V gene end was trimmed by 3 bases and the J gene end by 4 bases; junction bases not matched to a gene: 6. The CDR3: CASSFVTSGRAYEQYF. The CDR3 coding sequence is TGTGCCAGCAGCTTTGTTACTAGCGGGAGGGCTTACGAGCAGTACTTC.

The chain joins TRBV18 to TRBJ2-1; D perhaps matches TRBD1 (6 bases). This CDR3 is 14 amino acids long. Germline CDR1 KGHSH, CDR2 LQKENI. Trimming removed 4 bases at V and 5 bases at J, with 12 bases between. CDR3 DNA sequence: TGTGCCAGCTCACTGGGACACCTAAACAATGAGCAGTTCTTC. Amino acids: CASSLGHLNNEQFF.

In its sample, this clonotype was seen a few times. This chain links TRBV12-3 or TRBV12-4 with TRBJ2-3; the D is unclear. The CDR3 extends over 11 amino acids. Deletions cut 10 bases from V and 4 bases from J, with 9 bases between. This CDR3 is CAIVGPDTQYF. The CDR3 DNA reads TGTGCCATCGTGGGCCCAGATACGCAGTATTTT.